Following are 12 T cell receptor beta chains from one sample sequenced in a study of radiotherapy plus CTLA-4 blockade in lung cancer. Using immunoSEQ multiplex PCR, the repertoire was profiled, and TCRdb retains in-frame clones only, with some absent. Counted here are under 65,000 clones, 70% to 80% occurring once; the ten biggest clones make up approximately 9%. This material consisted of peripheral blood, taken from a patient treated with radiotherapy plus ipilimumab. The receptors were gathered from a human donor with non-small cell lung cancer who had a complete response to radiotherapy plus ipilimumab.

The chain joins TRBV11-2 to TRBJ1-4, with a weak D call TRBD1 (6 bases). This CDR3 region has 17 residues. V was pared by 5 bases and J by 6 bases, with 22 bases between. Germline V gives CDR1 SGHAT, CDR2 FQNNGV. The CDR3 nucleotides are TGTGCCAGCAGCCCACTACGGGGGGCCAGCAGGGATGAAAAACTGTTTTTT. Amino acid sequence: CASSPLRGASRDEKLFF.

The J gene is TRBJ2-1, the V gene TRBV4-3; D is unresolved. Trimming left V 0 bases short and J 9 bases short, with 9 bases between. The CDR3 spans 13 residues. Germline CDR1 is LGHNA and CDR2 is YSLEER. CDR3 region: CASSQEASSEQFF. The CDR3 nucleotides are TGCGCCAGCAGCCAAGAGGCTAGTAGTGAGCAGTTCTTC.

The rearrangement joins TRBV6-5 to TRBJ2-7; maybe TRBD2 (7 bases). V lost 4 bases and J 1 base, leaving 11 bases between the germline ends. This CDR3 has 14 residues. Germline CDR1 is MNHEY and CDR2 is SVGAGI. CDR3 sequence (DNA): TGTGCCAGCAGTTGGGCGGGGGCGTCCTACGAGCAGTACTTC. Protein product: CASSWAGASYEQYF.

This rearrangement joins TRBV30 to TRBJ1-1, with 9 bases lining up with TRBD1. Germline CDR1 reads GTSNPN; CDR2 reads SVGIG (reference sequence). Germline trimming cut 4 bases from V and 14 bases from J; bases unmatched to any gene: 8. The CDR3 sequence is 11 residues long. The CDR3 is CAWITRQGGFF. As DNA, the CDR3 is TGTGCCTGGATAACCAGACAGGGGGGGTTCTTT.

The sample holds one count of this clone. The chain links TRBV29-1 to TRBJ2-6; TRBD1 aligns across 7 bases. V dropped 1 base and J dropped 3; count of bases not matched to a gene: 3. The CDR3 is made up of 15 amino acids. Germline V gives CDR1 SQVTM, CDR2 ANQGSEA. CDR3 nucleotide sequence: TGCAGCGTTGAAGGACAGGGCGATGGGGCCAACGTCCTGACTTTC. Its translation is CSVEGQGDGANVLTF.

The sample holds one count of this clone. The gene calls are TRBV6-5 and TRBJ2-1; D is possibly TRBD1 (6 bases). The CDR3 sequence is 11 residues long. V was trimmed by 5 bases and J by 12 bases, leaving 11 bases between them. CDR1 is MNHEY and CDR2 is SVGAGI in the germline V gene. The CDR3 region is CASSTGNWQFF. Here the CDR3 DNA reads TGTGCCAGCAGTACAGGGAATTGGCAGTTCTTC.

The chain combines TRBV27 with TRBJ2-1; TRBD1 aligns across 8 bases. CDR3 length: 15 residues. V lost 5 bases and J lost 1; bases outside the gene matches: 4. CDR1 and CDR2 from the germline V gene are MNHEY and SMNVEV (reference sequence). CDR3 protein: CASSPRTGSYNEQFF. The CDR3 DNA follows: TGTGCCAGCAGTCCGAGGACAGGGTCCTACAATGAGCAGTTCTTC.

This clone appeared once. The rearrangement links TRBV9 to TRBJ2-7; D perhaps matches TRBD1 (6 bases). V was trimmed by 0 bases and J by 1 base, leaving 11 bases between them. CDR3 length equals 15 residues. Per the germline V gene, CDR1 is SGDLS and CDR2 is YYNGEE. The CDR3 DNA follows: TGTGCCAGCAGCGTAGGGCAGGGGCATTCCTACGAGCAGTACTTC. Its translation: CASSVGQGHSYEQYF. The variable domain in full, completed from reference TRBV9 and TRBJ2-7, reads DSGVTQTPKHLITATGQRVTLRCSPRSGDLSVYWYQQSLDQGLQFLIQYYNGEERAKGNILERFSAQQFPDLHSELNLSSLELGDSALYFCASSVGQGHSYEQYFGPGTRLTVT.

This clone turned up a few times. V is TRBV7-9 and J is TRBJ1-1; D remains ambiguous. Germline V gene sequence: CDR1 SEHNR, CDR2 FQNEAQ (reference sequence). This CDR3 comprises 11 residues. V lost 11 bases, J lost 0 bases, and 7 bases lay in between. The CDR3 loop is CASSLNTEAFF. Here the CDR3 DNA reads TGTGCCTCCAGTTTGAACACTGAAGCTTTCTTT.

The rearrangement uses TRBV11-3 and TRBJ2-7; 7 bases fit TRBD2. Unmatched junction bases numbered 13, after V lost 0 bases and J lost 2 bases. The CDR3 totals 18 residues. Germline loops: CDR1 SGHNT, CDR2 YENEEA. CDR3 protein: CASSLEERGGPGTYEQYV. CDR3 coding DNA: TGTGCCAGCAGCTTAGAGGAACGCGGGGGACCCGGGACCTACGAGCAGTACGTC.

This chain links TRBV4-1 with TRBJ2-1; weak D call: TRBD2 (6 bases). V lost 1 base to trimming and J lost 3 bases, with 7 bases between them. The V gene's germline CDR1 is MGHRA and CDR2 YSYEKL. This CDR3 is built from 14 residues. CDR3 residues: CASSQGGVYNEQFF. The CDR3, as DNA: TGCGCCAGCAGCCAAGGGGGGGTCTACAATGAGCAGTTCTTC.

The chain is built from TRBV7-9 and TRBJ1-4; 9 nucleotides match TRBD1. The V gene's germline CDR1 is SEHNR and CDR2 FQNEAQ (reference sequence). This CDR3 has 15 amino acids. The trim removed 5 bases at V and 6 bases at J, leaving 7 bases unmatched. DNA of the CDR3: TGTGCCAGCAGCCCTCGACAGGGGGGGCATGAAAAACTGTTTTTT. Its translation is CASSPRQGGHEKLFF.